These T cell receptor beta chains were read from a single sample in a study of vaccination and CD4 T cells after COVID-19. Their specific antigens are unknown. TCRdb analysed the PCR reads with MiXCR anew, one entry per CDR3 protein. The table shows more than 20,000 distinct CDR3 sequences, with roughly half occurring only once. Material: CD4+ T cells from blood, cultured in vitro. These receptors all stem from a human donor who had recovered from COVID-19. CDR3s include the opening cysteine and the closing phenylalanine or tryptophan. D genes are given only for firm matches. Part of the rows lack a size; the others show once, few, many or a class for expanded clones.

clone size,V gene,D gene,J gene,CDR3 DNA,CDR3 protein
NA,TRBV30,NA,TRBJ1-6,TGTGCCTGGAGCCGCAGAGGCGATAATTCACCCCTCCACTTT,CAWSRRGDNSPLHF
few,TRBV20-1,NA,TRBJ1-1,TGCAGTGCTAGAGAGTCCTTCCAGGGCCACACTGAAGCTTTCTTT,CSARESFQGHTEAFF
NA,TRBV4-1,NA,TRBJ2-3,TGCGCCAGCTCTTCATTAAGGGGGGCAAGCACAGATACGCAGTATTTT,CASSSLRGASTDTQYF
NA,TRBV19,TRBD1,TRBJ1-3,TGTGCCAGTAGTGCCGGACAGGGGGCATTAGGAAACACCATATATTTT,CASSAGQGALGNTIYF
NA,TRBV6-2/TRBV6-3,NA,TRBJ1-3,TGTGCCAGCAGCTCCGGGAGACTCTCTGGAAACACCATATATTTT,CASSSGRLSGNTIYF
NA,TRBV7-9,NA,TRBJ2-7,TGTGCCAGCAGCTCAGTAGACAAGTTAGAAGAGCAGTACTTC,CASSSVDKLEEQYF
NA,TRBV11-3,NA,TRBJ2-1,TGTGCCAGCAGCCTAGGAGGGCCCTCCAATGAGCAGTTCTTC,CASSLGGPSNEQFF
NA,TRBV6-1,TRBD1,TRBJ1-5,TGTGCCAGCAGCCCTGGGACAGGGGGAGAGCCCCAGCATTTT,CASSPGTGGEPQHF
NA,TRBV20-1,NA,TRBJ2-7,TGCAGTGCTAGAGGTGGGCTCCGAGAGCAGTACTTC,CSARGGLREQYF
few,TRBV19,NA,TRBJ1-6,TGTGCCAGTAGGGCGGGGAGCTCCTATAATTCACCCCTCCACTTT,CASRAGSSYNSPLHF
NA,TRBV19,TRBD1,TRBJ1-2,TGTGCCAGTACCCCGGGACAGGGGGTCGAGGGTAACTATGGCTACACCTTC,CASTPGQGVEGNYGYTF
few,TRBV4-3,TRBD2,TRBJ2-3,TGCGCCAGCAGCCAAGCGGGACTAGCGGGCACAGATACGCAGTATTTT,CASSQAGLAGTDTQYF
NA,TRBV6-1,TRBD1,TRBJ2-7,TGTGCCAGCAAACCGGGACAGCGGTACGAGCAGTACTTC,CASKPGQRYEQYF
few,TRBV20-1,NA,TRBJ1-2,TGCAGTGCTAAAGAACAGGGTTACTATGGCTACACCTTC,CSAKEQGYYGYTF
few,TRBV15,NA,TRBJ2-2,TGTGCCACCAGCAGAGATGGAGGGGAAGGCGGGGAGCTGTTTTTT,CATSRDGGEGGELFF
few,TRBV27,TRBD1,TRBJ2-2,TGTGCCAGCAGTTTCCTGGGACAGGGCTGGGACACCGGGGAGCTGTTTTTT,CASSFLGQGWDTGELFF
NA,TRBV27,TRBD2,TRBJ2-2,TGTGCCAGCAGTCCCTGGACTAGCGGGAGGTACACCGGGGAGCTGTTTTTT,CASSPWTSGRYTGELFF
NA,TRBV11-3,NA,TRBJ2-7,TGTGCCAGCAGCTTACGTCGATCGGGGCAGGGATCCTACGAGCAGTACTTC,CASSLRRSGQGSYEQYF
NA,TRBV7-2,NA,TRBJ2-6,TGTGCCAGCAGCTTAGCGTGGTACGGGGCCAACGTCCTGACTTTC,CASSLAWYGANVLTF
few,TRBV20-1,NA,TRBJ2-7,TGCAGTGCTAGAGTGGGGACCTACGAGCAGTACTTC,CSARVGTYEQYF
NA,TRBV20-1,TRBD2,TRBJ2-7,TGCAGTGCTCCGACTAGCGGGGGCGGGTCCTACGAGCAGTACTTC,CSAPTSGGGSYEQYF
NA,TRBV7-6,TRBD1,TRBJ1-3,TGTGCCAGCAGCCCGTCGGGGAGGGGGCTTGGAAACACCATATATTTT,CASSPSGRGLGNTIYF
once,TRBV2,TRBD1,TRBJ1-5,TGTGCCAGCCTACCTCCGGGACAGGGAAGCAATCAGCCCCAGCATTTT,CASLPPGQGSNQPQHF
few,TRBV6-5,NA,TRBJ1-1,TGTGCCAGCAGTTACATGGGGGTCGGGAACACTGAAGCTTTCTTT,CASSYMGVGNTEAFF
NA,TRBV25-1,TRBD1,TRBJ2-3,TGTGCCAGCAGTGAACTGGGGACAGTCCCCTCCACAGATACGCAGTATTTT,CASSELGTVPSTDTQYF
NA,TRBV21-1,NA,TRBJ2-3,TGTGCCAGCAGCAAACCTAGCGGGGGGAGCACAGATACGCAGTATTTT,CASSKPSGGSTDTQYF
NA,TRBV4-2,NA,TRBJ2-7,TGTGCCAGCAGCCATTCGGCCGACAGGAGGGTCTACGAGCAGTACTTC,CASSHSADRRVYEQYF
NA,TRBV7-8,NA,TRBJ2-7,TGTGCCAGCAGCCCGGACAGTTCGAGCTCCTACGAGCAGTACTTC,CASSPDSSSSYEQYF